These T cell receptor beta chains were read from a single sample in a study of T-cell reconstitution after alpha-beta-depleted transplantation in children. TCRdb redid the calling of the PCR reads with MiXCR, one entry per CDR3 protein. The sample has about 300,000 distinct CDR3 sequences, 10% seen once. The material was PBMCs, obtained before TCRalphabeta/CD19-depleted stem cell transplant. Every receptor here comes from a boy in the first two years of life with acute myeloid leukemia, due to receive a stem cell transplant. CDR3s include the opening cysteine and the closing phenylalanine or tryptophan.

CDR3 | J | V
CATQAGTAYEQYF | TRBJ2-7 | TRBV15
CASSLRDQETQYF | TRBJ2-5 | TRBV5-1
CASSRSGNTYEQYF | TRBJ2-7 | TRBV9
CSASSGYTEAFF | TRBJ1-1 | TRBV20-1
CASSPQGPPYNEQFF | TRBJ2-1 | TRBV7-7
CSARDSTSTDTQYF | TRBJ2-3 | TRBV20-1
CASRPEAGREETQYF | TRBJ2-5 | TRBV23-1
CASSQESGTSMSTDTQYF | TRBJ2-3 | TRBV3-1
CASSLVALAEFTGELFF | TRBJ2-2 | TRBV5-1
CATLPGLAGNEQFF | TRBJ2-1 | TRBV6-1
CASTPQGGFDTQYF | TRBJ2-3 | TRBV5-1
CASSQKDNTDTQYF | TRBJ2-3 | TRBV4-2
CASRIGGSGANVLTF | TRBJ2-6 | TRBV28
CSARARGTGNTIYF | TRBJ1-3 | TRBV20-1
CATSRVDGELFF | TRBJ2-2 | TRBV15
CAISPRTIGETQYF | TRBJ2-5 | TRBV10-3
CASSYSRTGSYGYTF | TRBJ1-2 | TRBV6-5
CSARGQGEQPQHF | TRBJ1-5 | TRBV20-1
CASSYSGNEQFF | TRBJ2-1 | TRBV6-5
CASSARDRVANEQFF | TRBJ2-1 | TRBV9
CSADYGNTEAFF | TRBJ1-1 | TRBV20-1
CSAEDRRYNSPLHF | TRBJ1-6 | TRBV20-1
CASSEGLAGGGYQETQYF | TRBJ2-5 | TRBV9
CASSQDGGRNQETQYF | TRBJ2-5 | TRBV4-1
CASSFRKVLGETQYF | TRBJ2-5 | TRBV7-7
CASSPEGRPTIDTQYF | TRBJ2-3 | TRBV5-1
CPAASGGGIRYEQYF | TRBJ2-7 | TRBV7-2
CSASDRARGTEAFF | TRBJ1-1 | TRBV20-1
CASSLRSGQGEGETQYF | TRBJ2-5 | TRBV12-3/TRBV12-4
CASSLYPLTGGTEAFF | TRBJ1-1 | TRBV28
CASSRTGLAHYEQYF | TRBJ2-7 | TRBV7-2
CASSQDNRKETQYF | TRBJ2-5 | TRBV4-2
CASSFPLPGQALYGYTF | TRBJ1-2 | TRBV28
CSASIIHEQYF | TRBJ2-7 | TRBV20-1
CAISGDSDYEQYF | TRBJ2-7 | TRBV10-3
CASSGDRVYEQYF | TRBJ2-7 | TRBV25-1
CASSLTSGGISTDTQYF | TRBJ2-3 | TRBV5-6
CAISVSPTEAFF | TRBJ1-1 | TRBV10-3